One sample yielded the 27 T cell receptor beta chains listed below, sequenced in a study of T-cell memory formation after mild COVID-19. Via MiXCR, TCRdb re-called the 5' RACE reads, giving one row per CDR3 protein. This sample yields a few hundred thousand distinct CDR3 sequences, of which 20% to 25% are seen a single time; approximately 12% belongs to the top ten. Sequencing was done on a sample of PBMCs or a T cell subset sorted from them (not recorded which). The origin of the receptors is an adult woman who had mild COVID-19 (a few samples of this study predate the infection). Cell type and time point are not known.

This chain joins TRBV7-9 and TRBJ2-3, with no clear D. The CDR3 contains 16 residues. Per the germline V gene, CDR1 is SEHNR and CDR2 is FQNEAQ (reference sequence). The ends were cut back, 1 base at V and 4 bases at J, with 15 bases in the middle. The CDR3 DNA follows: TGTGCCAGCAGCTTAGGTCCGCGCCAAGATTCAGATACGCAGTATTTT. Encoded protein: CASSLGPRQDSDTQYF.

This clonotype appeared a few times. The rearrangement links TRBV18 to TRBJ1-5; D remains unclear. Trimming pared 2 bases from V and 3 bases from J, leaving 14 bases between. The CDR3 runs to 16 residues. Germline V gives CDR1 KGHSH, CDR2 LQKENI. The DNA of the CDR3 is TGTGCCAGCTCACCAGCGGAGAGGATCGACAATCAGCCCCAGCATTTT. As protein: CASSPAERIDNQPQHF.

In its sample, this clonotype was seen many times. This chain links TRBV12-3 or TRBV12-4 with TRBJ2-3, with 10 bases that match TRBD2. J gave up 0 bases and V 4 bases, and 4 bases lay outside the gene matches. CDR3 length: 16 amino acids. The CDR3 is CASSSGLASSTDTQYF. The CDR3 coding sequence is TGTGCCAGCAGTTCGGGACTAGCGTCTAGCACAGATACGCAGTATTTT.

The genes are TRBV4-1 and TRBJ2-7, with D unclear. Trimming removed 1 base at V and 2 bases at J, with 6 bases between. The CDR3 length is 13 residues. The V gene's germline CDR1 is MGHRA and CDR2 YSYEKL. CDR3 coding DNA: TGCGCCAGCAGCCAAGCGGAGACCTACGAGCAGTACTTC. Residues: CASSQAETYEQYF.

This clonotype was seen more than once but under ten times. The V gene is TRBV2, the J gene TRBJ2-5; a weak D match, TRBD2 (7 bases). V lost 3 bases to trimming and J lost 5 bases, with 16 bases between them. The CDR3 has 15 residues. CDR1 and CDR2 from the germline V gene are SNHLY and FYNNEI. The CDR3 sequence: CASSERGGGVETQYF. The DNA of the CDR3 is TGTGCCAGCAGTGAGAGGGGGGGAGGTGTGGAGACCCAGTACTTC. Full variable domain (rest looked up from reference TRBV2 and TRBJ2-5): EPEVTQTPSHQVTQMGQEVILRCVPISNHLYFYWYRQILGQKVEFLVSFYNNEISEKSEIFDDQFSVERPDGSNFTLKIRSTKLEDSAMYFCASSERGGGVETQYFGPGTRLLVL.

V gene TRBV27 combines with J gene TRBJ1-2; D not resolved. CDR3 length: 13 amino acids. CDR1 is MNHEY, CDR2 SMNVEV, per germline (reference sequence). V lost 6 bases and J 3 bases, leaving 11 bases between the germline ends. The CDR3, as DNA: TGTGCCAGCAGCCGCCGTCCGGACTATGGCTACACCTTC. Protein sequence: CASSRRPDYGYTF.

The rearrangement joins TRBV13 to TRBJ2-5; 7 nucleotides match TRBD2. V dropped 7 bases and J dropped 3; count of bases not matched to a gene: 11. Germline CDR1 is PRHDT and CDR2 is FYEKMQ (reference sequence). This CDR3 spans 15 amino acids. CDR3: CASTSRERQKETQYF. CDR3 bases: TGTGCCAGCACCTCGCGGGAGAGGCAAAAAGAGACCCAGTACTTC.

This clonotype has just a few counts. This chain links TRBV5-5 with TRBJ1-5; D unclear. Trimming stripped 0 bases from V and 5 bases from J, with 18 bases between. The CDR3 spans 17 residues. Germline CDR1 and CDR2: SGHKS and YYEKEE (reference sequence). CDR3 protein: CASSLAPGPFRDQPQHF. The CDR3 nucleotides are TGTGCCAGCAGCTTGGCCCCGGGTCCCTTCAGAGATCAGCCCCAGCATTTT.

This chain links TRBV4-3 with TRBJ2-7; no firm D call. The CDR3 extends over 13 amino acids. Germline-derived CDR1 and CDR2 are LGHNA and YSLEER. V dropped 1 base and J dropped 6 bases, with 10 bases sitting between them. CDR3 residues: CASSQGMVSEQYF. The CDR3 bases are TGCGCCAGCAGCCAAGGAATGGTCTCCGAGCAGTACTTC.

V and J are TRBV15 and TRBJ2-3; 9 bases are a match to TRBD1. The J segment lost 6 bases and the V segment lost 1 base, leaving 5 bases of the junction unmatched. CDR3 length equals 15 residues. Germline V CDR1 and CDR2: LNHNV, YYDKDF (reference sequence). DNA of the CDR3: TGTGCCACCAGCAGAGTATACAGGGGGCGGGATACGCAGTATTTT. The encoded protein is CATSRVYRGRDTQYF.

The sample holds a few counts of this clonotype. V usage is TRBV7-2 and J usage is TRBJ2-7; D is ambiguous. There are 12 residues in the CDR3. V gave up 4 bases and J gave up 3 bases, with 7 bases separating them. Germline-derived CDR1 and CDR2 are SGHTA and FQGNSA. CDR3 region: CASSSQDYEQYF. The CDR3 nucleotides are TGTGCCAGCAGCTCCCAGGACTACGAGCAGTACTTC.

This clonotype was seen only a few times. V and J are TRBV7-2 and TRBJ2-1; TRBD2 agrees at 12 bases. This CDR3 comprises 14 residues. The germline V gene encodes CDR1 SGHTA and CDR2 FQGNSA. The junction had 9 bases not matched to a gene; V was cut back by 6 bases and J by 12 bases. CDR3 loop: CASRKTSGSGGQFF. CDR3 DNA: TGTGCCAGCAGAAAGACTAGCGGGAGCGGGGGGCAGTTCTTC.

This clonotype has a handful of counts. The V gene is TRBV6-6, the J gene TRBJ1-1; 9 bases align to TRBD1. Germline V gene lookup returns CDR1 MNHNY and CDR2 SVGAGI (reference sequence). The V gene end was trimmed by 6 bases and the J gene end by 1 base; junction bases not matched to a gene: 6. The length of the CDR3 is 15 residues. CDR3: CASSHPGQGNTEAFF. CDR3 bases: TGTGCCAGCAGCCATCCGGGACAGGGGAACACTGAAGCTTTCTTT.

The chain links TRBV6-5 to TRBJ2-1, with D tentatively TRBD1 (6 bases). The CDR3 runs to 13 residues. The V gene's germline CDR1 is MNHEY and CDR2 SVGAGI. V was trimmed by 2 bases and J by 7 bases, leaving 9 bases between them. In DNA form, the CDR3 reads TGTGCCAGCAGTTACCCGGGGACAAATGAGCAGTTCTTC. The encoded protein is CASSYPGTNEQFF.

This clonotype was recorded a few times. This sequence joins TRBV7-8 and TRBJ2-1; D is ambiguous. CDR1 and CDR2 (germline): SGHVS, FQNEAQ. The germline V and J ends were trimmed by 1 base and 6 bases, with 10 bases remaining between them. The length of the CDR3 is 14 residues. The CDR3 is CASSLVGSSNEQFF. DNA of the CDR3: TGTGCCAGCAGCTTAGTAGGCAGCTCCAATGAGCAGTTCTTC.

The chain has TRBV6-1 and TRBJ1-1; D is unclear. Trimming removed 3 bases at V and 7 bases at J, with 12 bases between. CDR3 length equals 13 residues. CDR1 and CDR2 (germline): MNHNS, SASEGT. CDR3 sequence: CASSDQQAIEAFF. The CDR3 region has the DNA TGTGCCAGCAGTGATCAGCAGGCTATTGAAGCTTTCTTT.

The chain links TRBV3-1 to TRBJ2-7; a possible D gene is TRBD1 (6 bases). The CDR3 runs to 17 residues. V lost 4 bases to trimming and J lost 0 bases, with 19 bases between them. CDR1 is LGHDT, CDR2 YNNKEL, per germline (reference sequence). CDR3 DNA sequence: TGTGCCAGCAGCCGTAAAACGTTAGGGGGTAGCTCCTACGAGCAGTACTTC. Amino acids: CASSRKTLGGSSYEQYF.

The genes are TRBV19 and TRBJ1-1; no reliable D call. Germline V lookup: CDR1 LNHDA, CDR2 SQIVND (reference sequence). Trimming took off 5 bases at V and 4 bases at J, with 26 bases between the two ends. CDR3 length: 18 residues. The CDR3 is CASSSSPRRRSVGTEAFF. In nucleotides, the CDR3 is TGTGCCAGTAGTTCCAGCCCTCGGAGGAGGTCAGTCGGCACTGAAGCTTTCTTT.

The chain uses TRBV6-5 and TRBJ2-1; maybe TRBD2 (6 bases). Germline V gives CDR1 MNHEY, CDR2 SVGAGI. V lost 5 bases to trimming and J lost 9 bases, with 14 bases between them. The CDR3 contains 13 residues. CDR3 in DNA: TGTGCCAGCAGTCGGGACCGGGGGTCTGAGCAGTTCTTC. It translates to CASSRDRGSEQFF.

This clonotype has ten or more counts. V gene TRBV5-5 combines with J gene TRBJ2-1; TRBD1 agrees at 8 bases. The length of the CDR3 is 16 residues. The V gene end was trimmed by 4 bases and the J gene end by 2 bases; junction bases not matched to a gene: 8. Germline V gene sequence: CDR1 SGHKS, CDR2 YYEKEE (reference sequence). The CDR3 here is CASSLDRVVAYNEQFF. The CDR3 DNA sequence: TGTGCCAGCAGCCTGGACAGGGTGGTGGCCTACAATGAGCAGTTCTTC.

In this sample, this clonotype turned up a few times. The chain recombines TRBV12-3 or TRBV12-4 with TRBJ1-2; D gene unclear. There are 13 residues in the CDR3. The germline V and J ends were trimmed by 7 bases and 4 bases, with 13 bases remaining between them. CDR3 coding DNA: TGTGCCAGCACCCAGATGGGTACCTATGGCTACACCTTC. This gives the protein CASTQMGTYGYTF.

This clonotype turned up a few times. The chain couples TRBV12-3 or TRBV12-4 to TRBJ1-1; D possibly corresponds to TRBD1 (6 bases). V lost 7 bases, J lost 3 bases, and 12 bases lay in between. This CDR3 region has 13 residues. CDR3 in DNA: TGTGCCAGCACCAAGGGGGGCTACACTGAAGCTTTCTTT. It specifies CASTKGGYTEAFF.

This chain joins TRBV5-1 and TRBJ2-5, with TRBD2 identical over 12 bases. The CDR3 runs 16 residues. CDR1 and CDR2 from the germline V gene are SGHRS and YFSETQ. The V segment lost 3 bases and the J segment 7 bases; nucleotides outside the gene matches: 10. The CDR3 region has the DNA TGCGCCAGCAGCTCGCTGACTAGCGGGGGAACCGGGACCCAGTACTTC. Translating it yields CASSSLTSGGTGTQYF.

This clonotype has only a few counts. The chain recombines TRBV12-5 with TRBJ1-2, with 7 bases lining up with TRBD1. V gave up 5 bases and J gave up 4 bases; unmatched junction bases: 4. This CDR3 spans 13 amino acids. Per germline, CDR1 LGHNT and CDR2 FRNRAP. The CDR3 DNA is TGTGCTAGTGGTCGAGACAGGGTCTATGGCTACACCTTC. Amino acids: CASGRDRVYGYTF. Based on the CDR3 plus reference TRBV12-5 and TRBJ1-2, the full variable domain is DARVTQTPRHKVTEMGQEVTMRCQPILGHNTVFWYRQTMMQGLELLAYFRNRAPLDDSGMPKDRFSAEMPDATLATLKIQPSEPRDSAVYFCASGRDRVYGYTFGSGTRLTVV.

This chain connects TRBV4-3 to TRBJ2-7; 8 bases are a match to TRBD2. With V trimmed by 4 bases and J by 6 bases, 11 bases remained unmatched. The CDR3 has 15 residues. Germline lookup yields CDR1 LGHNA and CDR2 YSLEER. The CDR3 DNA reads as TGCGCCAGCAGCCCGCAACTAGCGGAGAGGGGCGAGCAGTACTTC. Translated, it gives CASSPQLAERGEQYF.

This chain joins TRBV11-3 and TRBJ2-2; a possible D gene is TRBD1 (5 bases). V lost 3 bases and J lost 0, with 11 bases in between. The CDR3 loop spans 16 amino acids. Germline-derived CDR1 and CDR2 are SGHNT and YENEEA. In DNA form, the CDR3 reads TGTGCCAGCAGCTTGGCACAGGCAACGAACACCGGGGAGCTGTTTTTT. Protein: CASSLAQATNTGELFF.

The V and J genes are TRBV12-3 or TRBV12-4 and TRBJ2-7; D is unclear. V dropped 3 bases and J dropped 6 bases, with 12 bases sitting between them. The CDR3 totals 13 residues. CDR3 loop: CASSFIGLGEQYF. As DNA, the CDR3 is TGTGCCAGCAGTTTCATCGGGTTGGGCGAGCAGTACTTC.